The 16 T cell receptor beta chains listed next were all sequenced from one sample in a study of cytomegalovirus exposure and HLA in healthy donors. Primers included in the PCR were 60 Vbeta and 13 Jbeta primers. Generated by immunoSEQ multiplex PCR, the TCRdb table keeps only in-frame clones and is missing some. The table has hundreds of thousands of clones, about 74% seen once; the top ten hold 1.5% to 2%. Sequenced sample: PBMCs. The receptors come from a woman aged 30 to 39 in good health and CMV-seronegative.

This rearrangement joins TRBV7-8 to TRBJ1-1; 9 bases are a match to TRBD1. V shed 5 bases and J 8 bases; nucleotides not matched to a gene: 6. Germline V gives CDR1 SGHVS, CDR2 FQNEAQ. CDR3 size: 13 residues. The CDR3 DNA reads TGTGCCAGCAGCCAAGACAGGGGGAGCGAAGCTTTCTTT. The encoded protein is CASSQDRGSEAFF.

The CDR3 loop reads CASSLNRGSGRYEQYF. As DNA, the CDR3 is TGTGCCAGCAGTTTGAACCGGGGTAGCGGGAGGTACGAGCAGTACTTC. This rearrangement joins TRBV27 to TRBJ2-7; 10 bases are a match to TRBD2. V was clipped by 3 bases and J by 4 bases; unmatched bases: 9. The germline gives CDR1 MNHEY, CDR2 SMNVEV (reference sequence). The CDR3 is made up of 16 amino acids.

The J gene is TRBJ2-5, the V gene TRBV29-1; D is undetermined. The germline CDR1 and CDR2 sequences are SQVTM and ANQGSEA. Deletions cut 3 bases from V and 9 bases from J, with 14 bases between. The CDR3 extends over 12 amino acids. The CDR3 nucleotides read TGCAGCGTTGATTTCGGTATAGATGCCCAGTACTTC. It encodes CSVDFGIDAQYF.

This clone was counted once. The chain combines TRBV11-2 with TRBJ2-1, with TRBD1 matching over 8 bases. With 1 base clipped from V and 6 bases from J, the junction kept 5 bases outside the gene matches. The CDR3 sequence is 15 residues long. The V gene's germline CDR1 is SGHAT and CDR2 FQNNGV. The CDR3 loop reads CASSLVGQGSNEQFF. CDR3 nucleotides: TGTGCCAGCAGCTTAGTCGGACAGGGAAGCAATGAGCAGTTCTTC.

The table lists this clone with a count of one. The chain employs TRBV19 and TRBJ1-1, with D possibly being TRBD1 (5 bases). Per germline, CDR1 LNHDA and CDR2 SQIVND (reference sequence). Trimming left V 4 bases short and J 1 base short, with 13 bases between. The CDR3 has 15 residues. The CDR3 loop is CASSKVGAQNTEAFF. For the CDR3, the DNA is TGTGCCAGTAGTAAAGTAGGGGCTCAGAACACTGAAGCTTTCTTT.

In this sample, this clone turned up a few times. CDR3 loop: CASSLGFQRGEQYF. DNA of the CDR3: TGTGCCAGCAGCTTAGGGTTTCAAAGGGGCGAGCAGTACTTC. This sequence joins TRBV11-2 and TRBJ2-7, with a tentative D call TRBD1 (5 bases). In germline, CDR1 is SGHAT, CDR2 FQNNGV. CDR3 length equals 14 residues. Trimming removed 1 base at V and 6 bases at J, with 13 bases between.

As DNA, the CDR3 is TGTGCCAGCAGTGAACAGGGGCGGAATGAGCAGTTCTTC. The encoded protein is CASSEQGRNEQFF. J is TRBJ2-1 and V is TRBV2, with D possibly matching TRBD1 (6 bases). The germline V and J ends were trimmed by 2 bases and 7 bases, with 9 bases remaining between them. The CDR3 totals 13 residues. Germline V gives CDR1 SNHLY, CDR2 FYNNEI.

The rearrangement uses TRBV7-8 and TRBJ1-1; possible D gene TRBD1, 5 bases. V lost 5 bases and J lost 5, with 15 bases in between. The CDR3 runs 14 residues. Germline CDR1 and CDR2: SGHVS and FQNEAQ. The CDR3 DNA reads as TGTGCCAGCAGCACGCGACTTGGGGGGACTGAAGCTTTCTTT. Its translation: CASSTRLGGTEAFF.

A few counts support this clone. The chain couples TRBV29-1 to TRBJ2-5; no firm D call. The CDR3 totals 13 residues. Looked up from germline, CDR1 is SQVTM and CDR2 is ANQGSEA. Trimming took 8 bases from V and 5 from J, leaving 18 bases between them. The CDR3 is CSSYSPFSETQYF. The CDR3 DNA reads TGCAGCTCCTACAGCCCTTTCTCGGAGACCCAGTACTTC.

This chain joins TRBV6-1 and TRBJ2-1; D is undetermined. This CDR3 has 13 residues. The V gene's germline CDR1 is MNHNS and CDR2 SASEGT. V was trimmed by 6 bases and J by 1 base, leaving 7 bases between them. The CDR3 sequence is CASRALSYNEQFF. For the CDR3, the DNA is TGTGCCAGCAGAGCCTTATCCTACAATGAGCAGTTCTTC.

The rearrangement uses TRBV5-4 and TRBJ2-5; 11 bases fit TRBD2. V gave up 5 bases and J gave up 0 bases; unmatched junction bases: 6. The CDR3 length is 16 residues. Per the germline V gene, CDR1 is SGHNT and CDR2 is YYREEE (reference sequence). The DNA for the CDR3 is TGTGCCAGCAGAATATCGACTAGCGGGGACCAAGAGACCCAGTACTTC. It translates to CASRISTSGDQETQYF.

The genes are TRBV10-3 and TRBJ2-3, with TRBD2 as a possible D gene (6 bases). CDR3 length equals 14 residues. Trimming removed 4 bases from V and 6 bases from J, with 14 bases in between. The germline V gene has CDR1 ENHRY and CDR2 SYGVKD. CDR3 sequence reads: CAISGPPSGDTQYF. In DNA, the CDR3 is TGTGCCATCAGTGGGCCCCCCAGCGGGGATACGCAGTATTTT.

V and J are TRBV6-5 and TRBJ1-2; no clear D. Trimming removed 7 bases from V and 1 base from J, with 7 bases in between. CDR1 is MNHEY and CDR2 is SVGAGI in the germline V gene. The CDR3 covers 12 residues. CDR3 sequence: CASKDNNYGYTF. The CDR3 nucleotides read TGTGCCAGCAAAGACAATAACTATGGCTACACCTTC.

The CDR3 sequence is CASSPSRGTETQYF. In DNA, the CDR3 is TGTGCCAGCAGCCCCTCTAGGGGAACGGAGACCCAGTACTTC. The rearrangement links TRBV13 to TRBJ2-5, with D maybe TRBD1 (5 bases). Germline values: CDR1 PRHDT, CDR2 FYEKMQ (reference sequence). CDR3 length: 14 amino acids. V lost 5 bases and J lost 5, with 15 bases in between.

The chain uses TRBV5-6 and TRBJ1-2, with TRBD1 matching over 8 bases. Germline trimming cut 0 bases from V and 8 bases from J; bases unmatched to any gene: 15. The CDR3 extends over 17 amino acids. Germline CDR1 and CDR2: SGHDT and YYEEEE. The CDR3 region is CASSLAGGRGLVRGYTF. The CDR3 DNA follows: TGTGCCAGCAGCTTGGCCGGGGGCAGGGGGCTGGTTCGCGGCTACACCTTC. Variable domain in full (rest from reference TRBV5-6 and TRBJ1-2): DAGVTQSPTHLIKTRGQQVTLRCSPKSGHDTVSWYQQALGQGPQFIFQYYEEEERQRGNFPDRFSGHQFPNYSSELNVNALLLGDSALYLCASSLAGGRGLVRGYTFGSGTRLTVV.

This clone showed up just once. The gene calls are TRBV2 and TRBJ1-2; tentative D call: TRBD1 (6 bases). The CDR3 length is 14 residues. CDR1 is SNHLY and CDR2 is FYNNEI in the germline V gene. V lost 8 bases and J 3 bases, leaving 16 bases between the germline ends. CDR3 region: CASAGQRFYYGYTF. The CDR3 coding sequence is TGTGCCAGCGCAGGACAGCGTTTCTACTATGGCTACACCTTC.